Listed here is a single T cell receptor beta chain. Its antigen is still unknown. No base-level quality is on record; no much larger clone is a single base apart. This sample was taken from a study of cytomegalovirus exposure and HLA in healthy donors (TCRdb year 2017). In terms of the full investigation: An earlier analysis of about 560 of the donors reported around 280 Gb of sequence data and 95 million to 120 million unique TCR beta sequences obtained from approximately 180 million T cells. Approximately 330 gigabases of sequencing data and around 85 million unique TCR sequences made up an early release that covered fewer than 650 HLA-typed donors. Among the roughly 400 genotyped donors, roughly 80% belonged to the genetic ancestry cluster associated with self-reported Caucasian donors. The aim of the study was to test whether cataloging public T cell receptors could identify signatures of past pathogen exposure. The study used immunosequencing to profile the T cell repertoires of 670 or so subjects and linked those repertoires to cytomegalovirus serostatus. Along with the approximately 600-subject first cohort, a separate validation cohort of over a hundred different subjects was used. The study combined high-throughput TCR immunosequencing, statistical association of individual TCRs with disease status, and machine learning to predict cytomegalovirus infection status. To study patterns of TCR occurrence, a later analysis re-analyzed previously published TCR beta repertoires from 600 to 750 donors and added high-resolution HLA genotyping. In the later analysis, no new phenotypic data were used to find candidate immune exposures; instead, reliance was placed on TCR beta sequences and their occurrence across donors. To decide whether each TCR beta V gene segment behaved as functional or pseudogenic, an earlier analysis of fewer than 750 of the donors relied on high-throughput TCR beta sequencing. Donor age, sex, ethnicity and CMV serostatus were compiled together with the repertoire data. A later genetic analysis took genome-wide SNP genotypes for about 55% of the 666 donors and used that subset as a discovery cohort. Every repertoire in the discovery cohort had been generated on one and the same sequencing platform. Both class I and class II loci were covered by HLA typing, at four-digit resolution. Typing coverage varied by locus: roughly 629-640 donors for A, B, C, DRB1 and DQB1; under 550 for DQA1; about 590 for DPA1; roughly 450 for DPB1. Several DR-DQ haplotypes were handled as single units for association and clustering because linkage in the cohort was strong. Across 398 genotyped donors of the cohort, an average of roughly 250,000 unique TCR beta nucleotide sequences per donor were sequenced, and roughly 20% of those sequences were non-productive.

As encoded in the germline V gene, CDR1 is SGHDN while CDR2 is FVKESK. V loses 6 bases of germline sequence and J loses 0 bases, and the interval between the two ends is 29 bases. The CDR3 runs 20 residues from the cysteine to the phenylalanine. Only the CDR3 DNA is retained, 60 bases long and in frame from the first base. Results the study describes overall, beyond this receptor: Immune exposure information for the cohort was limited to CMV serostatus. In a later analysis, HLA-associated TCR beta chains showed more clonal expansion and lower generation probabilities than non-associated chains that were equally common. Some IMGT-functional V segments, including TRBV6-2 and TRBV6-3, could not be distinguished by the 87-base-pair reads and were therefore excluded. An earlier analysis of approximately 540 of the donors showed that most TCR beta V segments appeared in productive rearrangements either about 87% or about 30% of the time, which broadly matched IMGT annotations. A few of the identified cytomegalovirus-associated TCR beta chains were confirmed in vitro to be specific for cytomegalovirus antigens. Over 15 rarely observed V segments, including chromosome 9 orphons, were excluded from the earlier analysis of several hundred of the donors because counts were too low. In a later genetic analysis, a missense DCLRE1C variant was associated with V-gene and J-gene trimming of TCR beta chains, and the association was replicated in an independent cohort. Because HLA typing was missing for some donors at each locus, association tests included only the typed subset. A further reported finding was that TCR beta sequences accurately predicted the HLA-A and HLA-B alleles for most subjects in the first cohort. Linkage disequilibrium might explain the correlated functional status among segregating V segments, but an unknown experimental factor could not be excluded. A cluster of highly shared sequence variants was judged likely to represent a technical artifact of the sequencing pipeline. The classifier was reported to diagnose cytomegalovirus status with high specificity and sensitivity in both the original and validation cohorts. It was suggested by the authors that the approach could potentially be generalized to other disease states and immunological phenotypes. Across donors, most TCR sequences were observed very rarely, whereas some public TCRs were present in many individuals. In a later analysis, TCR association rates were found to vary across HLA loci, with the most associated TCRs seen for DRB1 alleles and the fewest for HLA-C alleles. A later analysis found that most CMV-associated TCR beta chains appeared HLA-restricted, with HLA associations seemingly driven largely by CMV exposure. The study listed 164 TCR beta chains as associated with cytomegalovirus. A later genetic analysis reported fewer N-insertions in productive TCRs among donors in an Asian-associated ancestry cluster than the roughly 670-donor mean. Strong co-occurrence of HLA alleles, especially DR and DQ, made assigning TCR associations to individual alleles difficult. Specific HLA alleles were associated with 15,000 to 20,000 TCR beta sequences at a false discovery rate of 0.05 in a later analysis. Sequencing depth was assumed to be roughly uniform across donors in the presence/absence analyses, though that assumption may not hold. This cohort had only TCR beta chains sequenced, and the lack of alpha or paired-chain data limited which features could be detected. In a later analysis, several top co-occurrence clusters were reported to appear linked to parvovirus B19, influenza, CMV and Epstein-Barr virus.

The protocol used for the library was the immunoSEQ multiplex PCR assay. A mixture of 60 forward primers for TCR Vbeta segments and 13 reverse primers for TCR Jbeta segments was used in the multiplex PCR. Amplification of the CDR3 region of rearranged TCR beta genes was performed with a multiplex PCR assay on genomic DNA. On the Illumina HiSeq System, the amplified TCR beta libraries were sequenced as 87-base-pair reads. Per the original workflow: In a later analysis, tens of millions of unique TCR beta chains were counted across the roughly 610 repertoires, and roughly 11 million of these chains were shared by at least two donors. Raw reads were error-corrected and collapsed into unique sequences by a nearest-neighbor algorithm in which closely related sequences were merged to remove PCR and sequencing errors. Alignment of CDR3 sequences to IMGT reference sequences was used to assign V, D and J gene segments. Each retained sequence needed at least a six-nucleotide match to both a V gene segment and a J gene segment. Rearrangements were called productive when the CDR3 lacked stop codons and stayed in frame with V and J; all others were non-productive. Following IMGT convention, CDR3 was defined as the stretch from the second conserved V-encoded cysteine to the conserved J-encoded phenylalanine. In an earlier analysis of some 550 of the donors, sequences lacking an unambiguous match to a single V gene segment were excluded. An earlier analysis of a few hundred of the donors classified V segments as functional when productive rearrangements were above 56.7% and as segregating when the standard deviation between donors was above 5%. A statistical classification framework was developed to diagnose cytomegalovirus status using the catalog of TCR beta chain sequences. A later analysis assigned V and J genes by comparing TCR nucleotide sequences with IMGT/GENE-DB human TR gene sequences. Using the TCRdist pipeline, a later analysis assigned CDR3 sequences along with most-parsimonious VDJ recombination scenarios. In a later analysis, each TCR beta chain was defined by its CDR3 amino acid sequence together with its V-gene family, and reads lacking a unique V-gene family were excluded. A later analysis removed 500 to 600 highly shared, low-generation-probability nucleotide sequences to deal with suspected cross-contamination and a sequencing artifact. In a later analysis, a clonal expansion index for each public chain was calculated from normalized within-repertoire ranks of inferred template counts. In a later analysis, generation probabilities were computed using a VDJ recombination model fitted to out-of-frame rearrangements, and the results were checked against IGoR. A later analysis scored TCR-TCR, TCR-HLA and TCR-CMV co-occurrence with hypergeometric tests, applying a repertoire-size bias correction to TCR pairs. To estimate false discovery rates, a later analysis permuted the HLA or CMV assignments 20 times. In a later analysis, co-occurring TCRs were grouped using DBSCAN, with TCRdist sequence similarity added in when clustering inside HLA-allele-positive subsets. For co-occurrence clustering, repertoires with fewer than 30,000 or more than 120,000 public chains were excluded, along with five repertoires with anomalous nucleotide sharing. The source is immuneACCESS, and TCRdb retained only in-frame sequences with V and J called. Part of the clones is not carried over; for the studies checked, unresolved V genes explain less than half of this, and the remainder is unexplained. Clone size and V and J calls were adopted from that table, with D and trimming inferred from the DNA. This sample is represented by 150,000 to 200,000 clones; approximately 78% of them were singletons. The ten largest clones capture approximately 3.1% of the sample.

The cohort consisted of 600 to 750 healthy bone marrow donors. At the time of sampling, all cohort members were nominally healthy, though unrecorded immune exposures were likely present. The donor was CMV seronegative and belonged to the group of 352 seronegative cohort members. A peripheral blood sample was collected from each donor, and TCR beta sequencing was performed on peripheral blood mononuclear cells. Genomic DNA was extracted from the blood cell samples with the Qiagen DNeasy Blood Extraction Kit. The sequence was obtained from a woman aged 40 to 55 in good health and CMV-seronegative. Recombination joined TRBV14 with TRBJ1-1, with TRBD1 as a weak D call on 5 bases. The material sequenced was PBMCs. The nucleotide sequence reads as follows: TGTGCCAGCAGACAAAGGCCCCCGGGGGTGGGTATTCGGGTGAACACTGAAGCTTTCTTT. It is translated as CASRQRPPGVGIRVNTEAFF.